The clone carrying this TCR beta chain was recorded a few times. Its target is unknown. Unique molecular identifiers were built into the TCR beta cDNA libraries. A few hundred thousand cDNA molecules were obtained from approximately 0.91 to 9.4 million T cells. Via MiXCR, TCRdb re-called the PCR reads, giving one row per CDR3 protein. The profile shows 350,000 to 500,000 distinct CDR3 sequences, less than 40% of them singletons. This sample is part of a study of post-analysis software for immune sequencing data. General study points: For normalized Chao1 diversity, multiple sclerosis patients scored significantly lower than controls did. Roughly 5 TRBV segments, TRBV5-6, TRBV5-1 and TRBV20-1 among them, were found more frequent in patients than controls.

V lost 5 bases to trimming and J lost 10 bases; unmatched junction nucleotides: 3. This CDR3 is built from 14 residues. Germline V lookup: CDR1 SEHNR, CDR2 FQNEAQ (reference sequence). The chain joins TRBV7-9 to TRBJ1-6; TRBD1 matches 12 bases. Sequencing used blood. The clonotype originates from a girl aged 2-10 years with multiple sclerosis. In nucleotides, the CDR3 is TGTGCCAGCAGCCCCGGGACAGGGGGCTCACCCCTCCACTTT. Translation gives CASSPGTGGSPLHF.